The 9 T cell receptor beta chains presented below share a single source sample, sequenced in a study of cytomegalovirus exposure and HLA in healthy donors. Both 60 Vbeta primers and 13 Jbeta primers went into the PCR. This table comes from immunoSEQ multiplex PCR, and its TCRdb copy is limited to in-frame clones, with some not included. The sample lists some 190,000 clones, 77% occurring once. The sample taken for sequencing was PBMCs. The origin of the receptors is a man aged 18 to 30 in good health and CMV-seronegative.

The chain carries TRBV2 and TRBJ2-2, with 9 bases fitting TRBD1. The V and J ends lost 7 bases and 5 bases, in that order; junction bases with no gene match: 11. This CDR3 contains 16 residues. Germline assignment: CDR1 SNHLY and CDR2 FYNNEI. The CDR3 spells CASTIGTGYRTGELFF. The CDR3 DNA is TGTGCCAGCACTATCGGGACAGGGTATCGAACCGGGGAGCTGTTTTTT. Based on the CDR3 plus reference TRBV2 and TRBJ2-2, the full variable domain is EPEVTQTPSHQVTQMGQEVILRCVPISNHLYFYWYRQILGQKVEFLVSFYNNEISEKSEIFDDQFSVERPDGSNFTLKIRSTKLEDSAMYFCASTIGTGYRTGELFFGEGSRLTVL.

This clone occurred a few times. The chain's CDR3 is CASSLTSGRVNEQFF. The CDR3 DNA reads as TGTGCCAGTAGTCTCACTAGCGGGAGGGTTAATGAGCAGTTCTTC. The chain joins TRBV19 to TRBJ2-1, with 13 positions matching TRBD2. J lost 7 bases, V lost 5 bases, and 5 bases had no gene match. This CDR3 spans 15 amino acids. CDR1 and CDR2 (germline): LNHDA, SQIVND (reference sequence).

The chain couples TRBV7-9 to TRBJ1-3, with D unresolved. This CDR3 has 15 residues. Germline lookup yields CDR1 SEHNR and CDR2 FQNEAQ (reference sequence). Trimming cost V 2 bases and J 2 bases, with 10 bases left between them. The CDR3 loop reads CASSLRGSTGNTIYF. In DNA, the CDR3 is TGTGCCAGCAGCTTACGTGGGAGCACTGGAAACACCATATATTTT.

Note on this clone: The junction shows a germline mismatch at one end, possibly a read error. V is TRBV7-8 and J is TRBJ2-7, with 8 bases identical to TRBD2. The germline V gene has CDR1 SGHVS and CDR2 FQNEAQ. This CDR3 has 14 amino acids. CDR3 coding DNA: TGTGCCAGCAGCATAGCGGGGACAACCTACGAGCAGTACTTC. Amino acids: CASSIAGTTYEQYF.

In its sample, this clone was seen a few times. The chain carries TRBV19 and TRBJ2-1, with 10 bases matching TRBD2. Germline loops: CDR1 LNHDA, CDR2 SQIVND (reference sequence). The CDR3 covers 15 residues. V was pared by 5 bases and J by 7 bases, with 8 bases of the junction left unmatched. CDR3 bases: TGTGCCAGTAGTTTCACCGGGACTAGCGTTAATGAGCAGTTCTTC. Translation gives CASSFTGTSVNEQFF.

Here the CDR3 reads CASSLNSGNTGELFF. DNA of the CDR3: TGTGCCAGCAGCTTAAACAGCGGAAACACCGGGGAGCTGTTTTTT. The V and J genes are TRBV7-3 and TRBJ2-2; tentatively, D is TRBD2 (5 bases). The CDR3 is made up of 15 amino acids. CDR1 is SGHTA and CDR2 is FQGTGA in the germline V gene. Between the trimmed V and J ends, which lost 1 base and 2 bases, there was a span of 8 bases.

This clone turned up a few times. This rearrangement joins TRBV19 to TRBJ2-3; 8 nucleotides agree with TRBD2. The germline gives CDR1 LNHDA, CDR2 SQIVND (reference sequence). The CDR3 runs 18 residues. The V gene end was trimmed by 0 bases and the J gene end by 3 bases; junction bases not matched to a gene: 11. The CDR3 region has the DNA TGTGCCAGTAGTATAGATCTTGCGTCAGCGGGAGTTACAGATACGCAGTATTTT. Its translation: CASSIDLASAGVTDTQYF.

In this sample, this clone turned up once. The chain has TRBV5-4 and TRBJ2-2; D perhaps matches TRBD2 (5 bases). The germline gives CDR1 SGHNT, CDR2 YYREEE (reference sequence). The V end was cut by 2 bases, the J end by 7 bases, with 21 bases between. The CDR3 runs to 17 residues. CDR3: CASSFSPGESWGGELFF. As DNA, the CDR3 is TGTGCCAGCAGCTTTAGTCCCGGGGAATCGTGGGGCGGGGAGCTGTTTTTT.

V and J are TRBV10-1 and TRBJ2-5; weak D call: TRBD1 (6 bases). The CDR3 consists of 17 residues. Trimming took off 0 bases at V and 1 base at J, with 15 bases between the two ends. The V gene's germline CDR1 is WNHNN and CDR2 SYGVQD (reference sequence). CDR3: CASSESTSQGPQETQYF. Written as DNA, the CDR3 is TGCGCCAGCAGTGAGTCGACCTCCCAGGGGCCCCAAGAGACCCAGTACTTC.